These 18 T cell receptor beta chains were sequenced from one sample in a study of blood T cell repertoires in COVID-19. Here immunoSEQ multiplex PCR was the method, and the copy in TCRdb shows in-frame clones only, minus some. This table holds 45,000 to 55,000 clones, around 88% found once. The specimen sequenced was peripheral blood. The receptors were sampled from an elderly woman with acute or convalescent COVID-19.

The chain couples TRBV2 to TRBJ1-2; D remains ambiguous. The V end lost 6 bases, the J end lost 6 bases, and 17 bases lay between the germline ends. CDR3 length: 14 amino acids. Germline values: CDR1 SNHLY, CDR2 FYNNEI. The CDR3 region has the DNA TGTGCCAGCAGAACTGAAGGAGTTGGCCATGGCTACACCTTC. This encodes CASRTEGVGHGYTF.

This clone came up a few times. The chain carries TRBV14 and TRBJ1-6; D not resolved. The CDR3 covers 16 residues. The V gene lost 3 bases and the J gene lost 0 bases, with 9 bases spanning the gap. Germline V gene sequence: CDR1 SGHDN, CDR2 FVKESK. The CDR3 DNA is TGTGCCAGCAGCCACAAAAGGAGCTCCTATAATTCACCCCTCCACTTT. Translation gives CASSHKRSSYNSPLHF. The full variable domain, completed using reference TRBV14 and TRBJ1-6, is EAGVTQFPSHSVIEKGQTVTLRCDPISGHDNLYWYRRVMGKEIKFLLHFVKESKQDESGMPNNRFLAERTGGTYSTLKVQPAELEDSGVYFCASSHKRSSYNSPLHFGNGTRLTVT.

This chain joins TRBV19 and TRBJ1-5; 7 bases line up with TRBD1. Germline CDR1 and CDR2: LNHDA and SQIVND (reference sequence). V lost 7 bases to trimming and J lost 2 bases; unmatched junction nucleotides: 5. CDR3 length: 14 amino acids. CDR3 in amino acids: CASKRGGGNQPQHF. The DNA for the CDR3 is TGTGCCAGTAAGCGAGGGGGCGGCAATCAGCCCCAGCATTTT.

The V gene is TRBV18, the J gene TRBJ1-2; 9 nucleotides align to TRBD1. From germline, CDR1 is KGHSH and CDR2 LQKENI. With V trimmed by 4 bases and J by 8 bases, 2 bases remained unmatched. The CDR3 runs to 12 residues. The CDR3 sequence is CASSRDREGYTF. In DNA form, the CDR3 reads TGTGCCAGCTCACGGGACAGGGAAGGCTACACCTTC.

V gene TRBV19 combines with J gene TRBJ1-1; no clear D gene. CDR3 size: 16 residues. Germline V lookup: CDR1 LNHDA, CDR2 SQIVND (reference sequence). V lost 6 bases and J 1 base, leaving 18 bases between the germline ends. CDR3 residues: CASRNGPGNENTEAFF. The CDR3 coding sequence is TGTGCCAGTAGAAACGGCCCGGGAAATGAGAACACTGAAGCTTTCTTT.

The rearrangement uses TRBV14 and TRBJ1-4; TRBD1 matches at 8 bases. The CDR3 sequence is 13 residues long. Trimming at V came to 8 bases and at J to 7 bases, leaving 6 bases not matched to a gene. CDR1 and CDR2 (germline): SGHDN, FVKESK. CDR3 DNA: TGTGCCAGCGCAGGGGGCCTTTTTGAAAAACTGTTTTTT. Translation gives CASAGGLFEKLFF.

V and J are TRBV5-1 and TRBJ2-7, with 7 bases identical to TRBD2. From germline, CDR1 is SGHRS and CDR2 YFSETQ. The V gene end was trimmed by 4 bases and the J gene end by 0 bases; junction bases not matched to a gene: 7. This CDR3 has 15 amino acids. CDR3 sequence (DNA): TGCGCCAGCAGCGAACCTAGCGGAAGCTCCTACGAGCAGTACTTC. It codes for CASSEPSGSSYEQYF.

The chain joins TRBV3-1 (or the pseudogene TRBV3-2) to TRBJ2-1, with a tentative D call TRBD2 (6 bases). Deletions cut 1 base from V and 10 bases from J, with 17 bases between. Germline values: CDR1 LGHDT, CDR2 YNNKEL (reference sequence). The CDR3 runs to 15 residues. CDR3 sequence (DNA): TGTGCCAGCAGCCAAGGCGGGACTCAGCGGCAGGAGCAGTTCTTC. Its protein product is CASSQGGTQRQEQFF.

V usage is TRBV14 and J usage is TRBJ1-6; the D is unclear. The CDR3 is 14 residues long. Trimming stripped 0 bases from V and 9 bases from J, with 9 bases between. Germline loops: CDR1 SGHDN, CDR2 FVKESK. The CDR3 sequence is CASSQELSRSPLHF. Written as DNA, the CDR3 is TGTGCCAGCAGCCAAGAACTGTCGCGTTCACCCCTCCACTTT. Complete variable domain (other parts from reference TRBV14 and TRBJ1-6): EAGVTQFPSHSVIEKGQTVTLRCDPISGHDNLYWYRRVMGKEIKFLLHFVKESKQDESGMPNNRFLAERTGGTYSTLKVQPAELEDSGVYFCASSQELSRSPLHFGNGTRLTVT.

This clone was picked up a small number of times. The chain links TRBV7-9 to TRBJ1-1; 9 bases are a match to TRBD1. Germline lookup yields CDR1 SEHNR and CDR2 FQNEAQ (reference sequence). This CDR3 comprises 15 residues. Trimming took 4 bases from V and 1 from J; bases not matched to a gene: 4. For the CDR3, the DNA is TGTGCCAGCAGCTGGACAGGGGCGAGGAACACTGAAGCTTTCTTT. It specifies CASSWTGARNTEAFF.

V usage is TRBV30 and J usage is TRBJ1-1; D gene uncertain. V lost 2 bases and J 0 bases, leaving 7 bases between the germline ends. The CDR3 consists of 13 residues. Germline V gene data show CDR1 as GTSNPN and CDR2 as SVGIG (reference sequence). CDR3 DNA sequence: TGTGCCTGGAGTATACAACTGAACACTGAAGCTTTCTTT. This translates into CAWSIQLNTEAFF. Drawing the rest from reference TRBV30 and TRBJ1-1, the complete variable domain is SQTIHQWPATLVQPVGSPLSLECTVEGTSNPNLYWYRQAAGRGLQLLFYSVGIGQISSEVPQNLSASRPQDRQFILSSKKLLLSDSGFYLCAWSIQLNTEAFFGQGTRLTVV.

The rearrangement uses TRBV5-1 and TRBJ2-7; D gene unclear. Trimming stripped 2 bases from V and 2 bases from J, with 8 bases between. The CDR3 covers 13 residues. Germline V gives CDR1 SGHRS, CDR2 YFSETQ. Here the CDR3 DNA reads TGCGCCAGCAGCTTTGGGCCAACCTACGAGCAGTACTTC. It is translated as CASSFGPTYEQYF.

This clone was counted ten times or more. The chain recombines TRBV5-1 with TRBJ2-3, with 8 bases fitting TRBD2. The CDR3 is 18 amino acids. V gave up 0 bases and J gave up 2 bases; unmatched junction bases: 11. From germline, CDR1 is SGHRS and CDR2 YFSETQ. CDR3 coding DNA: TGCGCCAGCAGCTTGGTTGGCGGGGGGACCCCGCCCACAGATACGCAGTATTTT. Amino acids: CASSLVGGGTPPTDTQYF. The variable domain in full, completed from reference TRBV5-1 and TRBJ2-3, reads KAGVTQTPRYLIKTRGQQVTLSCSPISGHRSVSWYQQTPGQGLQFLFEYFSETQRNKGNFPGRFSGRQFSNSRSEMNVSTLELGDSALYLCASSLVGGGTPPTDTQYFGPGTRLTVL.

V is TRBV12-3 or TRBV12-4 and J is TRBJ1-4; D is ambiguous. The V gene lost 6 bases and the J gene lost 4 bases, with 6 bases spanning the gap. The CDR3 loop spans 12 amino acids. The CDR3 nucleotides read TGTGCCAGCAGCCAGTTTAATGAAAAACTGTTTTTT. As protein: CASSQFNEKLFF.

The chain carries TRBV7-9 and TRBJ1-6; D call uncertain. Germline V lookup: CDR1 SEHNR, CDR2 FQNEAQ (reference sequence). With 1 base removed from V and 14 bases from J, the gap between germline ends came to 15 bases. There are 14 residues in the CDR3. The CDR3 DNA is TGTGCCAGCAGCTTAGATCGTCCCTGGGCCACCCTCCACTTT. This translates into CASSLDRPWATLHF.

This chain uses TRBV7-3 with TRBJ1-2; 10 bases match TRBD1. The CDR3 runs to 15 residues. CDR1 is SGHTA, CDR2 FQGTGA, per germline. Trimming cost V 3 bases and J 2 bases; bases outside gene matches: 3. The CDR3 DNA reads as TGTGCCAGCAGCTTCGCGGGACAGGGGAACTATGGCTACACCTTC. Protein product: CASSFAGQGNYGYTF.

This clone came up once. The chain carries TRBV19 and TRBJ2-6; possible D gene TRBD1, 8 bases. CDR3 length equals 15 residues. The germline V and J ends were trimmed by 10 bases and 3 bases, with 16 bases remaining between them. Germline CDR1 reads LNHDA; CDR2 reads SQIVND (reference sequence). DNA of the CDR3: TGTGCCACCAACAGGGGGAGGGATGGGGCCAACGTCCTGACTTTC. It encodes CATNRGRDGANVLTF.

The chain is built from TRBV9 and TRBJ1-2, with D possibly TRBD1 on 6 matching bases. V was pared by 0 bases and J by 6 bases, with 12 bases between. Germline lookup yields CDR1 SGDLS and CDR2 YYNGEE. CDR3 size: 14 residues. CDR3 DNA sequence: TGTGCCAGCAGCGTAGCTGAGAGGACAGATGGCTACACCTTC. Its translation is CASSVAERTDGYTF.